These T cell receptor beta chains were read from a single sample in a study of STAT5B mutations in CD4+ large granular lymphocyte leukemia. Clones were sequenced by immunoSEQ multiplex PCR, and TCRdb holds only the in-frame ones, with some missing. The table has approximately 23,000 clones, 78% seen once. The sample consisted of CD4+ T cells from blood buffy coats. The source of these receptors is a human donor in good health. Each CDR3 is given without its conserved first and last residue.

j_call v_call cdr3_aa
TRBJ1-2 TRBV6-6 ASSRSQQVVYGYT
TRBJ1-1 TRBV5-4 ASSAQGMVTEAF
TRBJ1-3 TRBV30 AWANERTGSGNTIY
TRBJ2-2 TRBV28 ASTRGGFGTRGGELF
TRBJ2-7 TRBV7-8 ASSSGTVSSYEQY
TRBJ2-5 TRBV5-1 ASSSTGSQETQY
TRBJ1-2 TRBV6-5 ASSYSGGGGYGYT
TRBJ1-4 TRBV7-2 ASSPSGRPEGEKLF
TRBJ1-2 TRBV11-2 ASSPRDASNYGYT
TRBJ2-6 TRBV4-3 ASSQETGAWSGANVLT
TRBJ1-6 TRBV10-2 ASSALSGPTSSYNSPLH
TRBJ2-1 TRBV6-6 ASRPTPGQGGNEQF
TRBJ1-2 TRBV11-2 ASSLEGAQSYT
TRBJ2-7 TRBV4-3 ASSQSQSSYEQY
TRBJ2-7 TRBV11-2 ASSSLTGTSGYEQY
TRBJ1-4 TRBV18 ASSRSSEKLF
TRBJ2-6 TRBV7-9 ASSLLGSGGANVLT
TRBJ2-3 TRBV6-5 ASSNSQARTDTQY
TRBJ2-2 TRBV4-1 ASSQESLGLAINTGELF
TRBJ1-4 TRBV28 ASSLIITGGVWATNEKLF
TRBJ2-3 TRBV7-9 ASSSWGTSGGPTDTQY
TRBJ2-3 TRBV28 ASIRRDQSTDTQY
TRBJ2-7 TRBV4-3 ASSQDRSSYEQY
TRBJ2-7 TRBV14 ASSRPGQGSYEQY
TRBJ2-2 TRBV6-5 ASSRTGSRTGELF
TRBJ1-1 TRBV6-6 ASRDGAVGAEAF
TRBJ2-5 TRBV7-2 ASSSVPRTGGETQY
TRBJ1-6 TRBV7-9 ASSLGDRDVSPLH
TRBJ1-4 TRBV7-2 ASSLATEKLF
TRBJ2-7 TRBV30 AWSVNEGSYEQY
TRBJ2-7 TRBV7-3 ASPGQGSYEQY
TRBJ1-4 TRBV19 ASSPKTTNEKLF
TRBJ1-2 TRBV28 ASSSNNYGYT
TRBJ1-2 TRBV11-2 ASSFRQESATNYGYT
TRBJ2-3 TRBV5-1 ASSFSGGTDTQY
TRBJ1-5 TRBV27 ASSLRGQGSQPQH
TRBJ1-5 TRBV18 ASSPRGGQPQH
TRBJ1-2 TRBV28 ASRLTGSNYGYT
TRBJ2-7 TRBV19 ASSIGLAGGPLGEQY
TRBJ1-5 TRBV27 ASSWTGNQPQH
TRBJ2-1 TRBV27 ASGVNWALAVNEQF
TRBJ2-7 TRBV30 AWSAQGAHEQY
TRBJ1-1 TRBV20-1 SARGGPEAF
TRBJ1-2 TRBV19 ASRTTQGEYGYT
TRBJ2-7 TRBV19 ASSIGNAAGGAYEQY
TRBJ1-5 TRBV7-2 ASSLALGGNQPQH